This T cell receptor (beta chain) originates from a study of OX40 agonist ivuxolimab in advanced cancers. The germline gives CDR1 LGHNA, CDR2 YSLEER. The CDR3 extends over 17 amino acids. Trimming shortened V by 0 bases and J by 4 bases, and 16 bases separated the two germline ends. Libraries were prepared by immunoSEQ multiplex PCR; TCRdb keeps only in-frame clonotypes and omits some of them. The sample lists about 74,000 clones; roughly 83% were seen once. The receptor was derived from an adult with an advanced solid tumor such as melanoma, head and neck, liver or kidney cancer. The chain is built from TRBV4-3 and TRBJ2-1; TRBD2 might be the D (6 bases). The sample consisted of CD4+ or CD8+ T cells sorted from blood, taken in a trial of the OX40 agonist ivuxolimab. CDR3 amino acids: CASSQDRETAPYNEQFF. CDR3 in DNA: TGCGCCAGCAGCCAAGATCGGGAGACAGCGCCATACAATGAGCAGTTCTTC.